The present T cell receptor beta chain was sequenced within a study of radiation and T cells in renal cell carcinoma. Worth noting for this clone: Its antigen is not known.

This sample's time point: baseline pretreatment blood. Indicated treatment: 15 Gy SBRT to primary tumor, nephrectomy 4 weeks later. Regarding the study as a whole: In blood, top tumor clones expanded by 2 weeks, shrinking by 4.

Generated by immunoSEQ multiplex PCR, the TCRdb table keeps only in-frame clones and is missing some. Here the sample spans tens of thousands of clones, roughly four fifths being singletons. The CDR3 extends over 15 amino acids. CDR1 is SEHNR and CDR2 is FQNEAQ in the germline V gene (reference sequence). V gave up 2 bases and J gave up 7 bases, with 14 bases separating them. This chain links TRBV7-9 with TRBJ2-2; D is tentatively TRBD1 or TRBD2 (5 bases each). The receptor's source is a woman aged 70-85 years with renal cell carcinoma. Sample: blood, taken from a patient whose treatment included radiotherapy and nephrectomy. CDR3 loop: CASSLSPGRDGELFF. DNA of the CDR3: TGTGCCAGCAGCTTATCTCCGGGGCGCGACGGGGAGCTGTTTTTT.